This TCR beta chain was profiled in a study of blood T cell repertoires in COVID-19. Assay: immunoSEQ multiplex PCR; the TCRdb copy retains only in-frame clones and omits some. The sample lists roughly 54,000 clones, approximately 80% occurring once. This receptor was obtained from a man aged 45-65 years with acute or convalescent COVID-19. Sample: peripheral blood.

The CDR3 region is CATSRNSGYEQYF. The CDR3 coding sequence is TGTGCCACCAGCAGAAACTCGGGATACGAGCAGTACTTC. The chain combines TRBV15 with TRBJ2-7; weak D call: TRBD2 (5 bases). Between the trimmed V and J ends, which lost 2 bases and 4 bases, there was a span of 9 bases. The CDR3 consists of 13 residues. Germline lookup yields CDR1 LNHNV and CDR2 YYDKDF (reference sequence).